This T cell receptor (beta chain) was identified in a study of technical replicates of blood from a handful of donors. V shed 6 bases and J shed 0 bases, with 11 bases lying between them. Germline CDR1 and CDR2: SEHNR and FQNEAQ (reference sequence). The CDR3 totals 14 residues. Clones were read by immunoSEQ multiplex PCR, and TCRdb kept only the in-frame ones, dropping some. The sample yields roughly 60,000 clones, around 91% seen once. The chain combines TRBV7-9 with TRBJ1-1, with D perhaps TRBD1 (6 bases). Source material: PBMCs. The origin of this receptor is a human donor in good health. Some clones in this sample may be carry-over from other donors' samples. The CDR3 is CASSSRDMNTEAFF. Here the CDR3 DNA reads TGTGCCAGCAGTTCTCGGGACATGAACACTGAAGCTTTCTTT.